A single sample gave rise to the 5 T cell receptor beta chains below, sequenced in a study of blood T cell repertoires in COVID-19. The protocol was immunoSEQ multiplex PCR, while the TCRdb copy is restricted to in-frame clones and leaves out a portion. The sample includes 250,000 or so clones, more than 75% seen only once; the top ten take under 2%. Sequencing was performed on PBMCs or T cells enriched from blood (not recorded which). The receptors derive from a woman aged 45-59 years who had recovered from COVID-19.

This clone was observed a few times. V gene TRBV6-5 combines with J gene TRBJ2-7; no definite D call. Looked up from germline, CDR1 is MNHEY and CDR2 is SVGAGI. The CDR3 consists of 12 residues. Trimming took 7 bases from V and 6 from J, leaving 13 bases between them. In nucleotides, the CDR3 is TGTGCCAGCACCCAGACTGGAACCGAGCAGTACTTC. It is translated as CASTQTGTEQYF.

This CDR3 reads CATLRANTEAFF. DNA of the CDR3: TGTGCCACCCTCAGGGCGAACACTGAAGCTTTCTTT. The rearrangement joins TRBV28 to TRBJ1-1; D possibly corresponds to TRBD1 (5 bases). This CDR3 region has 12 residues. The V and J ends lost 10 bases and 1 base respectively, with 10 bases between them. Looked up from germline, CDR1 is MDHEN and CDR2 is SYDVKM.

The chain employs TRBV7-8 and TRBJ1-2; the D is unclear. Deletions cut 3 bases from V and 6 bases from J, with 11 bases between. The CDR3 consists of 13 residues. Germline V lookup: CDR1 SGHVS, CDR2 FQNEAQ. The CDR3 sequence is CASSLGRTDGYTF. DNA of the CDR3: TGTGCCAGCAGCTTGGGCAGAACAGATGGCTACACCTTC.

The chain combines TRBV7-9 with TRBJ1-2, with D possibly matching TRBD1 (6 bases). The CDR3 contains 15 residues. CDR1 is SEHNR, CDR2 FQNEAQ, per germline (reference sequence). The V and J ends lost 4 bases and 8 bases respectively, with 20 bases between them. CDR3 amino acids: CASSWGGREAPGYTF. CDR3 coding DNA: TGTGCCAGCAGCTGGGGGGGCAGGGAGGCCCCGGGCTACACCTTC. The complete variable domain, with remaining parts taken from reference TRBV7-9 and TRBJ1-2, reads DTGVSQNPRHKITKRGQNVTFRCDPISEHNRLYWYRQTLGQGPEFLTYFQNEAQLEKSRLLSDRFSAERPKGSFSTLEIQRTEQGDSAMYLCASSWGGREAPGYTFGSGTRLTVV.

With regard to this clone: A much larger clone differs from this one at a single base, so this may be a read error. The chain has TRBV2 and TRBJ1-2, with D possibly TRBD1 on 6 matching bases. V gave up 6 bases and J gave up 1 base, with 9 bases separating them. The V gene's germline CDR1 is SNHLY and CDR2 FYNNEI. This CDR3 has 13 residues. CDR3 residues: CASSPDSNYGYTF. CDR3 nucleotide sequence: TGTGCCAGCAGCCCGGACAGTAACTATGGCTACACCTTC.